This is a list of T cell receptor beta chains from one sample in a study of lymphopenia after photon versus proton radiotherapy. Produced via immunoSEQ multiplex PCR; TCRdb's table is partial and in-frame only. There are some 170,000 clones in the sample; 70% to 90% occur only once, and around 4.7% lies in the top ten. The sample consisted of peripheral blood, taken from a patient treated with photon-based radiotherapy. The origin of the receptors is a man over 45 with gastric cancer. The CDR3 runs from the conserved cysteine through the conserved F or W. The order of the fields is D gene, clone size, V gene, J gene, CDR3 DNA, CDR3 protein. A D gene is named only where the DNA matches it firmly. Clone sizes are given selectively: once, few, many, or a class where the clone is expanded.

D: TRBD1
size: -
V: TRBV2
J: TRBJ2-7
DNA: TGTGCCAGCATGGGACAGGGCCGCTCCTACGAGCAGTACTTC
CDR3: CASMGQGRSYEQYF

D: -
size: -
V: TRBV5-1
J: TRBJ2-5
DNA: TGCGCCAGCAGCTTGGTGGTCGGAGAGACCCAGTACTTC
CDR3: CASSLVVGETQYF

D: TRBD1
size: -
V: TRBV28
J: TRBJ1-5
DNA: TGTGCCAGCAGTTTACAGGGGGTTCAGCCCCAGCATTTT
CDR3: CASSLQGVQPQHF

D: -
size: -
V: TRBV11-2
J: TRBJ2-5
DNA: TGTGCCAGCAGCTTTGGACAACGCAGGGAAGAGACCCAGTACTTC
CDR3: CASSFGQRREETQYF

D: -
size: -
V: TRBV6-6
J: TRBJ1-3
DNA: TGTGCCAGCGGCCGGGACGGAGGATCTGGAAACACCATATATTTT
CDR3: CASGRDGGSGNTIYF

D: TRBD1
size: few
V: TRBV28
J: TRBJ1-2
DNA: TGTGCCAGCAGGACAGGGGTCTATGGCTACACCTTC
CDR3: CASRTGVYGYTF

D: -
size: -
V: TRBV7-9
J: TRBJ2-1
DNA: TGTGCCAGCAGTTCCGGCCTCCGCCACAATGAGCAGTTCTTC
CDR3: CASSSGLRHNEQFF

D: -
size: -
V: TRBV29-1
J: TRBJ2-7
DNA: TGCAGCGCGCAGGGTTGGGGATACGAGCAGTACTTC
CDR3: CSAQGWGYEQYF

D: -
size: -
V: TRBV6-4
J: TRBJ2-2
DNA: TGTGCCAGCAGTGGAACAGGGACCGGGGAGCTGTTTTTT
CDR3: CASSGTGTGELFF

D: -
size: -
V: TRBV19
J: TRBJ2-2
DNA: TGTGCCAGTCAGTGGAGAGGATCCACCGGGGAGCTGTTTTTT
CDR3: CASQWRGSTGELFF

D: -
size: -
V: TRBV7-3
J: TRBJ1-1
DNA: TGTGCCAGCAGCTTAACGGAAAACAGGGCTGAAGCTTTCTTT
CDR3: CASSLTENRAEAFF

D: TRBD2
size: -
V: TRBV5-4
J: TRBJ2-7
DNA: TGTGCCAGCAGCCCGGGACTAGATAATGTCGAGCAGTACTTC
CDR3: CASSPGLDNVEQYF

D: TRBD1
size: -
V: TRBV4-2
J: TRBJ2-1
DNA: TGTGCCAGCAGCCCCCGGACAGGGAACAATGAGCAGTTCTTC
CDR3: CASSPRTGNNEQFF